Listed below are T cell receptor beta chains from one sample, sequenced in a study of cytomegalovirus exposure and HLA in healthy donors. Clones were read by immunoSEQ multiplex PCR, and TCRdb kept only the in-frame ones, dropping some. Here the sample spans over 150,000 clones, under 90% being singletons. The sample taken for sequencing was PBMCs. All receptors come from a man aged 18 to 30 in good health and CMV-seronegative. The CDR3 runs from the conserved cysteine through the conserved F or W. Each record gives: J gene, V gene, D gene, clone size, CDR3 protein, CDR3 DNA. D genes are given only for firm matches. Clone sizes are given selectively: once, few, many, or a class where the clone is expanded.

J: TRBJ2-7; V: TRBV19; D: .; size: .; CDR3: CASSAGDWGAYEQYF; DNA: TGTGCCAGTAGTGCCGGTGATTGGGGGGCCTACGAGCAGTACTTC
J: TRBJ2-4; V: TRBV7-9; D: TRBD2; size: .; CDR3: CSSSSPREAGAKNIQYF; DNA: TGTTCCAGCAGCTCCCCGCGAGAAGCGGGGGCCAAAAACATTCAGTACTTC
J: TRBJ2-1; V: TRBV7-9; D: .; size: .; CDR3: CASSSTGTEQFF; DNA: TGTGCCAGCAGTTCTACAGGGACGGAGCAGTTCTTC
J: TRBJ2-6; V: TRBV28; D: .; size: .; CDR3: CASSPLTVSSGANVLTF; DNA: TGTGCCAGCAGTCCATTGACAGTTTCCTCTGGGGCCAACGTCCTGACTTTC
J: TRBJ1-4; V: TRBV18; D: TRBD1; size: few; CDR3: CASSRDRLNEKLFF; DNA: TGTGCCAGCTCACGGGACAGACTGAATGAAAAACTGTTTTTT
J: TRBJ2-2; V: TRBV5-1; D: TRBD1; size: .; CDR3: CASSLLGGAGTGELFF; DNA: TGCGCCAGCAGCTTGCTAGGGGGCGCTGGAACCGGGGAGCTGTTTTTT
J: TRBJ2-7; V: TRBV18; D: TRBD1; size: .; CDR3: CASSPGGTGVYEQYF; DNA: TGTGCCAGCTCACCAGGCGGGACAGGGGTCTACGAGCAGTACTTC
J: TRBJ2-1; V: TRBV6-1; D: .; size: .; CDR3: CASNTGELYNEQFF; DNA: TGTGCCAGCAACACGGGAGAGCTCTACAATGAGCAGTTCTTC
J: TRBJ1-2; V: TRBV5-4; D: .; size: .; CDR3: CASSPAAGVNYGYTF; DNA: TGTGCCAGCAGCCCGGCCGCGGGTGTTAACTATGGCTACACCTTC
J: TRBJ2-2; V: TRBV9; D: TRBD2; size: .; CDR3: CASSVGGGTGELFF; DNA: TGTGCCAGCAGCGTAGGGGGGGGCACCGGGGAGCTGTTTTTT
J: TRBJ2-7; V: TRBV4-1; D: TRBD2; size: .; CDR3: CASRLADAGGEQYF; DNA: TGTGCCAGCCGACTAGCGGACGCCGGAGGCGAGCAGTACTTC
J: TRBJ2-3; V: TRBV27; D: .; size: .; CDR3: CASSLGLADTQYF; DNA: TGTGCCAGCAGTTTAGGCTTGGCAGATACGCAGTATTTT
J: TRBJ2-7; V: TRBV5-1; D: .; size: .; CDR3: CASRIRDTNSYEQYF; DNA: TGCGCCAGCAGAATCCGGGACACCAACTCCTACGAGCAGTACTTC
J: TRBJ1-2; V: TRBV9; D: .; size: .; CDR3: CASSVASGFNYGYTF; DNA: TGTGCCAGCAGCGTAGCTTCAGGATTTAACTATGGCTACACCTTC
J: TRBJ2-7; V: TRBV20-1; D: .; size: few; CDR3: CSARDLRQIGF; DNA: TGCAGTGCTAGAGATCTTCGGCAGATCGGGTTC
J: TRBJ1-2; V: TRBV30; D: .; size: once; CDR3: CAWSGPGGASYGYTF; DNA: TGTGCCTGGAGTGGGCCTGGGGGGGCCTCCTATGGCTACACCTTC
J: TRBJ2-5; V: TRBV6-1; D: .; size: .; CDR3: CASSEGAGIKETQYF; DNA: TGTGCCAGCAGTGAGGGGGCTGGAATCAAAGAGACCCAGTACTTC
J: TRBJ2-7; V: TRBV11-2; D: .; size: .; CDR3: CASSLFIRPPGNEQYF; DNA: TGTGCCAGCAGCTTATTCATCAGGCCCCCGGGGAACGAGCAGTACTTC
J: TRBJ2-5; V: TRBV16; D: .; size: .; CDR3: CASSQSTEETQYF; DNA: TGTGCCAGCAGCCAATCGACAGAAGAGACCCAGTACTTC
J: TRBJ2-7; V: TRBV7-8; D: TRBD1; size: once; CDR3: CASGTGTGYEQYF; DNA: TGTGCCAGCGGGACAGGGACGGGATACGAGCAGTACTTC
J: TRBJ2-5; V: TRBV7-9; D: TRBD1; size: .; CDR3: CASSRRQGPQETQYF; DNA: TGTGCCAGCAGCAGAAGACAGGGGCCCCAAGAGACCCAGTACTTC
J: TRBJ2-3; V: TRBV29-1; D: TRBD2; size: .; CDR3: CSVGGLAGESTDTQYF; DNA: TGCAGCGTTGGGGGACTAGCGGGAGAGAGCACAGATACGCAGTATTTT
J: TRBJ2-7; V: TRBV21-1; D: .; size: .; CDR3: CASSKDYIGTGVSYEQYF; DNA: TGTGCCAGCAGCAAAGATTACATTGGGACAGGGGTCTCCTACGAGCAGTACTTC
J: TRBJ2-2; V: TRBV25-1; D: .; size: .; CDR3: CASYTGNPGGELFF; DNA: TGTGCCAGTTACACAGGGAATCCCGGCGGGGAGCTGTTTTTT
J: TRBJ1-2; V: TRBV5-1; D: .; size: .; CDR3: CASSPGRGGGYTF; DNA: TGCGCCAGCAGTCCAGGGAGGGGCGGTGGCTACACCTTC
J: TRBJ1-1; V: TRBV5-1; D: TRBD1; size: .; CDR3: CASSNPTDRGLDTEAFF; DNA: TGCGCCAGCAGCAACCCTACGGACAGGGGTCTGGACACTGAAGCTTTCTTT
J: TRBJ2-1; V: TRBV5-6; D: TRBD1; size: .; CDR3: CASSPAGQGYNEQFF; DNA: TGTGCCAGCAGCCCCGCCGGACAGGGCTACAATGAGCAGTTCTTC
J: TRBJ2-5; V: TRBV27; D: .; size: .; CDR3: CASSSQGTSQETQYF; DNA: TGTGCCAGCAGTTCGCAGGGGACGAGCCAAGAGACCCAGTACTTC
J: TRBJ2-7; V: TRBV7-8; D: .; size: .; CDR3: CASSLVPGQGGTYEQYF; DNA: TGTGCCAGCAGCTTAGTCCCCGGTCAGGGGGGCACCTACGAGCAGTACTTC
J: TRBJ2-3; V: TRBV11-1; D: TRBD2; size: .; CDR3: CASSFPGLAGTDTQYF; DNA: TGTGCCAGCAGCTTCCCGGGACTAGCGGGGACGGATACGCAGTATTTT
J: TRBJ2-7; V: TRBV30; D: .; size: .; CDR3: CAWQQGTYEQYF; DNA: TGTGCCTGGCAACAGGGAACCTACGAGCAGTACTTC
J: TRBJ1-3; V: TRBV5-1; D: .; size: few; CDR3: CASAGDNSGNTIYF; DNA: TGCGCCAGCGCGGGGGACAACTCTGGAAACACCATATATTTT
J: TRBJ2-7; V: TRBV7-8; D: .; size: .; CDR3: CASSTILASEQYF; DNA: TGTGCCAGCAGCACTATACTAGCTTCCGAGCAGTACTTC
J: TRBJ1-2; V: TRBV5-1; D: TRBD1; size: .; CDR3: CASSLDRGTANYGYTF; DNA: TGCGCCAGCAGCTTGGACAGGGGGACAGCTAACTATGGCTACACCTTC
J: TRBJ2-1; V: TRBV4-2; D: TRBD2; size: .; CDR3: CASSQETSEVSYNEQFF; DNA: TGTGCCAGCAGCCAAGAGACTAGCGAAGTTTCCTACAATGAGCAGTTCTTC
J: TRBJ2-3; V: TRBV7-3; D: TRBD2; size: .; CDR3: CASSPRGGGTDTQYF; DNA: TGTGCCAGCAGCCCCCGGGGGGGAGGCACAGATACGCAGTATTTT
J: TRBJ1-5; V: TRBV15; D: .; size: once; CDR3: CATSRVQSFGNQPQHF; DNA: TGTGCCACCAGCAGAGTTCAGTCATTTGGCAATCAGCCCCAGCATTTT
J: TRBJ1-5; V: TRBV6-6; D: .; size: .; CDR3: CASSSGGRSNQPQHF; DNA: TGTGCCAGCAGTTCCGGGGGGCGAAGCAATCAGCCCCAGCATTTT
J: TRBJ2-1; V: TRBV28; D: .; size: .; CDR3: CASSPIWDGRGNNEQFF; DNA: TGTGCCAGCAGTCCTATATGGGATGGTAGGGGAAACAATGAGCAGTTCTTC
J: TRBJ2-3; V: TRBV9; D: TRBD2; size: .; CDR3: CASSTGLARWGTDTQYF; DNA: TGTGCCAGCAGCACGGGACTAGCAAGGTGGGGCACAGATACGCAGTATTTT
J: TRBJ2-2; V: TRBV6-4; D: .; size: .; CDR3: CASSPQGSGELFF; DNA: TGTGCCAGCAGTCCACAGGGTTCCGGGGAGCTGTTTTTT
J: TRBJ2-5; V: TRBV15; D: .; size: once; CDR3: CATTPGATGETQYF; DNA: TGTGCCACCACCCCAGGGGCAACGGGAGAGACCCAGTACTTC
J: TRBJ2-7; V: TRBV2; D: TRBD2; size: .; CDR3: CASSPTSTSGRSEQYF; DNA: TGTGCCAGCAGCCCCACTTCGACTAGCGGGAGAAGCGAGCAGTACTTC
J: TRBJ2-1; V: TRBV6-1; D: .; size: .; CDR3: CASSPEGEQFF; DNA: TGTGCCAGCAGCCCGGAGGGCGAGCAGTTCTTC
J: TRBJ2-1; V: TRBV6-6; D: .; size: .; CDR3: CASSYWHEQFF; DNA: TGTGCCAGCAGTTACTGGCATGAGCAGTTCTTC
J: TRBJ2-2; V: TRBV10-2; D: TRBD2; size: .; CDR3: CASSEVASGPGELFF; DNA: TGCGCCAGCAGTGAGGTGGCTAGCGGACCCGGGGAGCTGTTTTTT
J: TRBJ2-1; V: TRBV7-2; D: TRBD2; size: .; CDR3: CASSRTSGSGNEQFF; DNA: TGTGCCAGCAGCCGGACTAGCGGGAGTGGGAATGAGCAGTTCTTC
J: TRBJ1-2; V: TRBV7-9; D: TRBD1; size: .; CDR3: CASSLQRGPYGYTF; DNA: TGTGCCAGCAGCTTACAAAGGGGGCCGTATGGCTACACCTTC
J: TRBJ1-5; V: TRBV4-2; D: TRBD1; size: .; CDR3: CASSAETGGNQPQHF; DNA: TGTGCCAGCAGCGCAGAGACAGGGGGGAATCAGCCCCAGCATTTT
J: TRBJ1-4; V: TRBV9; D: .; size: .; CDR3: CASSERLASNEKLFF; DNA: TGTGCCAGCAGCGAGAGGCTGGCGTCTAATGAAAAACTGTTTTTT
J: TRBJ1-2; V: TRBV6-5; D: TRBD1; size: .; CDR3: CASSYSPTGANYGYTF; DNA: TGTGCCAGCAGTTACTCTCCGACAGGGGCTAACTATGGCTACACCTTC
J: TRBJ2-3; V: TRBV9; D: TRBD2; size: .; CDR3: CASSVEGGQSTDTQYF; DNA: TGTGCCAGCAGCGTAGAGGGAGGGCAGAGCACAGATACGCAGTATTTT
J: TRBJ2-5; V: TRBV11-2; D: .; size: once; CDR3: CASSPRYETQYF; DNA: TGTGCCAGCAGCCCCCGGTACGAGACCCAGTACTTC
J: TRBJ2-2; V: TRBV5-8; D: TRBD1; size: .; CDR3: CASSPDRGLGGELFF; DNA: TGTGCCAGCAGCCCGGACAGGGGGCTGGGGGGGGAGCTGTTTTTT